What follows are 6 T cell receptor beta chains derived from one specimen sequenced in a study of identical twins. Using its own MiXCR run on the 5' RACE reads, TCRdb lists one record per CDR3 protein. This table holds about 520,000 distinct CDR3 sequences, 20% to 25% found once. Separately, the same data were catalogued under a study of T cells expressing NK-cell markers.

Source material: CD4+ T cells sorted from blood. The receptor source for this set is a woman under 30 in good health.

The J gene is TRBJ2-3, the V gene TRBV20-1, with D unresolved. V was cut by 5 bases and J by 7 bases, with 10 bases left in between. The CDR3 length is 11 residues. Germline loops: CDR1 DFQATT, CDR2 SNEGSKA (reference sequence). CDR3 amino acids: CSALLGNTQYF. The CDR3, as DNA: TGCAGTGCTCTCCTGGGGAATACGCAGTATTTT.

The rearrangement joins TRBV5-1 to TRBJ1-1; D unresolved. The germline CDR1 and CDR2 sequences are SGHRS and YFSETQ. The CDR3 loop spans 13 amino acids. V was shortened by 5 bases and J by 1 base, with 9 bases between the two germline ends. In nucleotides, the CDR3 is TGCGCCAGCAGTGTCAGCTCGAACACTGAAGCTTTCTTT. Amino acids: CASSVSSNTEAFF.

V gene TRBV5-1 combines with J gene TRBJ2-3; no definite D call. The ends were cut back, 7 bases at V and 9 bases at J, with 15 bases in the middle. The CDR3 contains 12 residues. Germline CDR1 reads SGHRS; CDR2 reads YFSETQ. The CDR3 sequence: CASAQEGDTQYF. Here the CDR3 DNA reads TGCGCCAGCGCGCAAGAAGGTGACACGCAGTATTTT. Combining the CDR3 with reference TRBV5-1 and TRBJ2-3 gives the whole variable domain KAGVTQTPRYLIKTRGQQVTLSCSPISGHRSVSWYQQTPGQGLQFLFEYFSETQRNKGNFPGRFSGRQFSNSRSEMNVSTLELGDSALYLCASAQEGDTQYFGPGTRLTVL.

The CDR3 nucleotides are TGTGCCAGCAGCGGAGGGATGGGCACAGATACGCAGTATTTT. Its protein is CASSGGMGTDTQYF. The V and J genes are TRBV12-3 or TRBV12-4 and TRBJ2-3; the D gene is possibly TRBD2 (6 bases). CDR3 length: 14 residues. V lost 6 bases, J lost 1 base, and 11 bases lay in between.

This clonotype was detected only a few times. The chain recombines TRBV7-8 with TRBJ2-7, with 13 bases fitting TRBD2. CDR1 is SGHVS, CDR2 FQNEAQ, per germline. V lost 8 bases to trimming and J lost 5 bases; unmatched junction nucleotides: 3. This CDR3 is built from 13 residues. In nucleotides, the CDR3 is TGTGCCAGCTCGGGACTAGCGGGGAACGAGCAGTACTTC. Translating gives CASSGLAGNEQYF.

This clonotype was observed a handful of times. The rearrangement links TRBV20-1 to TRBJ2-3, with 9 bases aligning to TRBD2. Germline loops: CDR1 DFQATT, CDR2 SNEGSKA (reference sequence). CDR3 size: 14 residues. The CDR3 DNA is TGCAGCTCTAGCGGGGCTCTTTTCACAGATACGCAGTATTTT. This sequence encodes CSSSGALFTDTQYF.